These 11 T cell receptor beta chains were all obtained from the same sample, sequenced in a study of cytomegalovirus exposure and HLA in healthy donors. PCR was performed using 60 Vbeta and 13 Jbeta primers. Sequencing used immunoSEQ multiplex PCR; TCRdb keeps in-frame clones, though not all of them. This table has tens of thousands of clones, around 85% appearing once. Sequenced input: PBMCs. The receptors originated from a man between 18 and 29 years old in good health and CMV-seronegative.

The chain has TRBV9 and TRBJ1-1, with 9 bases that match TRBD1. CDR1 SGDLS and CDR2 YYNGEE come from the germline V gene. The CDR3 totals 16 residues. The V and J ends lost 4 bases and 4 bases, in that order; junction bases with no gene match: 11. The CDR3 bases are TGTGCCAGCAGCTTAACACAGGGGGCTGAAGTCACTGAAGCTTTCTTT. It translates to CASSLTQGAEVTEAFF. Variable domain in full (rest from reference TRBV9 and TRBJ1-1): DSGVTQTPKHLITATGQRVTLRCSPRSGDLSVYWYQQSLDQGLQFLIQYYNGEERAKGNILERFSAQQFPDLHSELNLSSLELGDSALYFCASSLTQGAEVTEAFFGQGTRLTVV.

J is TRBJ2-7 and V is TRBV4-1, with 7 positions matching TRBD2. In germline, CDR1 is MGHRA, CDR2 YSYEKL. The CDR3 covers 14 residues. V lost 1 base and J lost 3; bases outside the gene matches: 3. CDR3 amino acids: CASSQAAGDYEQYF. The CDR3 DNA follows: TGCGCCAGCAGCCAAGCGGCGGGGGACTACGAGCAGTACTTC.

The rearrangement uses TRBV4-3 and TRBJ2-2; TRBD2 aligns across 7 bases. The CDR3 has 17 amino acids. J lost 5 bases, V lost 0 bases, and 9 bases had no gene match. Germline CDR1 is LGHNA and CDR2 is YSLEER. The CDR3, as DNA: TGCGCCAGCAGCCAAGATCAGGGAGGGGTCAGGACCGGGGAGCTGTTTTTT. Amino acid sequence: CASSQDQGGVRTGELFF.

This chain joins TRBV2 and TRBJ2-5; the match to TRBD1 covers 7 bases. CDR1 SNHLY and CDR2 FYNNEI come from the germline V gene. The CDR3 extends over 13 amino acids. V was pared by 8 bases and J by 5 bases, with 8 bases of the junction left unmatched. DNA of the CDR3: TGTGCCAGCCAGACAGGGTCCAGGGAGACCCAGTACTTC. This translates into CASQTGSRETQYF.

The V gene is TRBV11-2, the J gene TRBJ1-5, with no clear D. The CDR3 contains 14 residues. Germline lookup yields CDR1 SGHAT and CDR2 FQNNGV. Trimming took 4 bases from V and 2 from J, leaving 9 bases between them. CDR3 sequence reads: CASSSVRGNQPQHF. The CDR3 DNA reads TGTGCCAGCAGCTCCGTACGGGGCAATCAGCCCCAGCATTTT.

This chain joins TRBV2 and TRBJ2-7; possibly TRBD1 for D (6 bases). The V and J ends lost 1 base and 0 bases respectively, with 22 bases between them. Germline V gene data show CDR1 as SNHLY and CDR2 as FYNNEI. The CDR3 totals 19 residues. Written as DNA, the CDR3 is TGTGCCAGCAGTGAAGTCTGGACAGCCCCATATCGGGTCTCCTACGAGCAGTACTTC. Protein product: CASSEVWTAPYRVSYEQYF.

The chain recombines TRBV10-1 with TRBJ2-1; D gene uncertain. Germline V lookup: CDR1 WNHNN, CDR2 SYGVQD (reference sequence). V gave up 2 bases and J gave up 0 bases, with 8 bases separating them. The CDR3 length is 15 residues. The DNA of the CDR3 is TGCGCCAGCAGTGAGGCGGCCGGCTCCTACAATGAGCAGTTCTTC. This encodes CASSEAAGSYNEQFF.

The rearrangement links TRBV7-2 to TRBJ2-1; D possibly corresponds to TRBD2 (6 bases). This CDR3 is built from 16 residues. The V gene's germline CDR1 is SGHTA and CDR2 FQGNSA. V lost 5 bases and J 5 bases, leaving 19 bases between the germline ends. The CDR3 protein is CASSLISGFEDNEQFF. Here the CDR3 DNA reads TGTGCCAGCAGCCTCATTAGCGGATTCGAGGACAATGAGCAGTTCTTC.

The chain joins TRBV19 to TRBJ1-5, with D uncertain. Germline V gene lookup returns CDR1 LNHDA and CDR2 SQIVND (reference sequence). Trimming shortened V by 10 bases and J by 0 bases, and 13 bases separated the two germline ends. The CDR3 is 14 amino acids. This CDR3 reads CATGVGYSNQPQHF. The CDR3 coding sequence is TGTGCCACCGGGGTTGGGTATAGCAATCAGCCCCAGCATTTT. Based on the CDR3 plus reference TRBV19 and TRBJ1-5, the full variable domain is DGGITQSPKYLFRKEGQNVTLSCEQNLNHDAMYWYRQDPGQGLRLIYYSQIVNDFQKGDIAEGYSVSREKKESFPLTVTSAQKNPTAFYLCATGVGYSNQPQHFGDGTRLSIL.

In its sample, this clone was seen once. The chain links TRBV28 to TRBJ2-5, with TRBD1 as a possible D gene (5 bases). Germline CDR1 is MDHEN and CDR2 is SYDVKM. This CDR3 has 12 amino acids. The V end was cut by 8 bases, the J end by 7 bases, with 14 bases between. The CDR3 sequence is CASGVRGGTQYF. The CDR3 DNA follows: TGTGCCAGCGGAGTTAGGGGCGGGACCCAGTACTTC.

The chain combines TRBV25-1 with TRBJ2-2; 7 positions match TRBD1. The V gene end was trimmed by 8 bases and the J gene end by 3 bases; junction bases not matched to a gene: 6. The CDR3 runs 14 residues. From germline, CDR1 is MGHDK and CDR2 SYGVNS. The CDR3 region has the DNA TGTGCCAGCGCCGGGACAGCTTACACCGGGGAGCTGTTTTTT. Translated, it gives CASAGTAYTGELFF.